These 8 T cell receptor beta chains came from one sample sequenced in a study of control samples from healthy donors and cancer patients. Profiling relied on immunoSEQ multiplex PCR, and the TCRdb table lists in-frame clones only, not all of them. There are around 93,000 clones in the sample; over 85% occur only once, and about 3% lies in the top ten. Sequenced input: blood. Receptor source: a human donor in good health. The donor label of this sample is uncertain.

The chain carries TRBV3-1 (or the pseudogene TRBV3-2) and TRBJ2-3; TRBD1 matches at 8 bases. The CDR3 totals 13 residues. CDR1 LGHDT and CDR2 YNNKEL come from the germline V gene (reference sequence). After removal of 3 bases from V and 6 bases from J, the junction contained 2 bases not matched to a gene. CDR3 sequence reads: CASSHGDRDTQYF. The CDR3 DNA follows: TGTGCCAGCAGCCACGGGGACAGGGATACGCAGTATTTT.

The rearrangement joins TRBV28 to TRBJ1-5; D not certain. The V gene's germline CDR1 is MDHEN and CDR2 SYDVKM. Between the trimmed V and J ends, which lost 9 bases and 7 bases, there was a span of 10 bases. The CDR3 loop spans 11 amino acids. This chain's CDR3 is CASALGQPQHF. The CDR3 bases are TGTGCCAGTGCTTTGGGACAGCCCCAGCATTTT.

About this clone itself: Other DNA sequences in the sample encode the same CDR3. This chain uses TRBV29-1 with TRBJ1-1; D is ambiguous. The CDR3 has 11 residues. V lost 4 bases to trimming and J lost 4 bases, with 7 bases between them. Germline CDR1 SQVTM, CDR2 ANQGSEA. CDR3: CSVVGGTEAFF. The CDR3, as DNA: TGCAGCGTTGTTGGTGGCACTGAAGCTTTCTTT.

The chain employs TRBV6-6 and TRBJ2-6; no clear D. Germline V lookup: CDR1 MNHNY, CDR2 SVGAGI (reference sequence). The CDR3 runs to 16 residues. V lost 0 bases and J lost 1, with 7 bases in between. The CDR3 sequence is CASSYSTASGANVLTF. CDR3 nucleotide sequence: TGTGCCAGCAGTTACTCCACCGCGTCTGGGGCCAACGTCCTGACTTTC.

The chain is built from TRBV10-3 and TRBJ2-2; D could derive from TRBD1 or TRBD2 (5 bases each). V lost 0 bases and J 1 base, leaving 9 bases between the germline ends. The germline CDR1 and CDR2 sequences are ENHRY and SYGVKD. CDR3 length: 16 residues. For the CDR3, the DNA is TGTGCCATCAGTGAGTCGTTGGGGGTGAACACCGGGGAGCTGTTTTTT. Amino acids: CAISESLGVNTGELFF.

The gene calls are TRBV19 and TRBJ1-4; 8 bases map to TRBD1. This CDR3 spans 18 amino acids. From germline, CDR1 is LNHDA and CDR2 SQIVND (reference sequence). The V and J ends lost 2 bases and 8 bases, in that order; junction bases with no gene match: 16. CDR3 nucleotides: TGTGCCAGTAGTATAACCCTGAGTCGAGGACAGGGTCGAGAAAAACTGTTTTTT. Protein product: CASSITLSRGQGREKLFF. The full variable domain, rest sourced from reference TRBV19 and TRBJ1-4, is DGGITQSPKYLFRKEGQNVTLSCEQNLNHDAMYWYRQDPGQGLRLIYYSQIVNDFQKGDIAEGYSVSREKKESFPLTVTSAQKNPTAFYLCASSITLSRGQGREKLFFGSGTQLSVL.

The CDR3 DNA sequence: TGTGCCAGTCGGTTCTTGGGGACTGAAGCTTTCTTT. Translating gives CASRFLGTEAFF. The V call is TRBV2, the J call TRBJ1-1, with D uncertain. CDR3 length: 12 residues. Germline V lookup: CDR1 SNHLY, CDR2 FYNNEI. V lost 9 bases to trimming and J lost 5 bases, with 13 bases between them.

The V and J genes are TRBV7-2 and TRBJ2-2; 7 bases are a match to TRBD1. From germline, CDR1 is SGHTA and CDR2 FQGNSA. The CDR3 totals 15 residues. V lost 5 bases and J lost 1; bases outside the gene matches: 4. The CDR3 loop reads CASSLGQVNTGELFF. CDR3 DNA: TGTGCCAGCAGCCTAGGACAGGTGAACACCGGGGAGCTGTTTTTT.